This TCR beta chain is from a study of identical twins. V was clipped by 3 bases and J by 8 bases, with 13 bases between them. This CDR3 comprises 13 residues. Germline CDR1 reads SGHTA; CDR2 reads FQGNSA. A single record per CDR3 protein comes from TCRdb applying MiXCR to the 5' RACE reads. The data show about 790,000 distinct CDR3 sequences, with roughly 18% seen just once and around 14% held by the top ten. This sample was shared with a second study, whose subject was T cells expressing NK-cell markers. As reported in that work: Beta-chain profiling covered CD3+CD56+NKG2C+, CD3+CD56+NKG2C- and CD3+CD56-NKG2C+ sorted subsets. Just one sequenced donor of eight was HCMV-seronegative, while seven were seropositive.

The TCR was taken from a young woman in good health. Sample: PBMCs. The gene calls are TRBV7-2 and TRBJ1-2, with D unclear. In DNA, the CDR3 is TGTGCCAGCAGCTTGTATGGGGTTACGGGCTACACCTTC. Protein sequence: CASSLYGVTGYTF.